These 19 T cell receptor beta chains were all obtained from the same sample, sequenced in a study of early T cells in non-severe SARS-CoV-2 infection. TCRdb reprocessed the 5' RACE reads via MiXCR and lists one record per CDR3 protein. The sample has 25,000 to 30,000 distinct CDR3 sequences; about 4.1% are singletons. The sequenced material came from whole blood. Source of these receptors: an adult who was a healthcare worker with PCR-confirmed SARS-CoV-2 infection or an uninfected control (not recorded which).

Many counts were recorded for this clonotype. The rearrangement joins TRBV2 to TRBJ2-1; 9 positions agree with TRBD1. V was clipped by 6 bases and J by 2 bases; unmatched bases: 8. Germline CDR1 is SNHLY and CDR2 is FYNNEI. CDR3 length: 16 amino acids. The CDR3 DNA reads TGTGCCAGCAGAGGACGAGGGACAGGGCCCTACAATGAGCAGTTCTTC. Translating it yields CASRGRGTGPYNEQFF.

This clonotype was counted at least ten times. The chain recombines TRBV14 with TRBJ2-3; D remains unclear. Germline V gene lookup returns CDR1 SGHDN and CDR2 FVKESK. The CDR3 is 14 amino acids. V was pared by 5 bases and J by 1 base, with 10 bases between. CDR3 sequence: CASSLNSRTDTQYF. CDR3 coding DNA: TGTGCCAGCAGCTTGAACAGTCGCACAGATACGCAGTATTTT. Variable domain in full (rest from reference TRBV14 and TRBJ2-3): EAGVTQFPSHSVIEKGQTVTLRCDPISGHDNLYWYRRVMGKEIKFLLHFVKESKQDESGMPNNRFLAERTGGTYSTLKVQPAELEDSGVYFCASSLNSRTDTQYFGPGTRLTVL.

The J gene is TRBJ2-7, the V gene TRBV12-3 or TRBV12-4, with D unclear. Trimming left V 8 bases short and J 0 bases short, with 8 bases between. This CDR3 comprises 12 residues. Written as DNA, the CDR3 is TGTGCCAGCGGTCGTTTCTCCTACGAGCAGTACTTC. This encodes CASGRFSYEQYF.

This clonotype was recorded many times. The V gene is TRBV20-1, the J gene TRBJ2-2; the match to TRBD1 covers 7 bases. Germline values: CDR1 DFQATT, CDR2 SNEGSKA (reference sequence). The V and J ends lost 3 bases and 5 bases, in that order; junction bases with no gene match: 12. This CDR3 comprises 16 residues. The CDR3 reads CSARRFAGGYTGELFF. CDR3 bases: TGCAGTGCTAGGCGGTTCGCAGGGGGATATACCGGGGAGCTGTTTTTT.

The chain is built from TRBV11-2 and TRBJ1-6, with 8 bases lining up with TRBD1. This CDR3 region has 14 residues. After removal of 5 bases from V and 9 bases from J, the junction contained 6 bases not matched to a gene. From germline, CDR1 is SGHAT and CDR2 FQNNGV. The CDR3 nucleotides are TGTGCCAGCAGCGACCGGGACAGGAGTTCACCCCTCCACTTT. Its translation is CASSDRDRSSPLHF.

The table lists this clonotype with many counts. The chain couples TRBV11-2 to TRBJ1-2; TRBD1 matches at 10 bases. With 0 bases clipped from V and 8 bases from J, the junction kept 6 bases outside the gene matches. This CDR3 has 15 amino acids. The V gene's germline CDR1 is SGHAT and CDR2 FQNNGV. The DNA for the CDR3 is TGTGCCAGCAGCTTAGACACGACAGGGGGCCGGGGCTACACCTTC. It encodes CASSLDTTGGRGYTF. The variable domain in full, with the rest retrieved from reference TRBV11-2 and TRBJ1-2, is EAGVAQSPRYKIIEKRQSVAFWCNPISGHATLYWYQQILGQGPKLLIQFQNNGVVDDSQLPKDRFSAERLKGVDSTLKIQPAKLEDSAVYLCASSLDTTGGRGYTFGSGTRLTVV.

This clonotype was found many times. The chain combines TRBV12-3 or TRBV12-4 with TRBJ2-5; perhaps D is TRBD1 or TRBD2 (6 bases each). This CDR3 comprises 16 residues. V lost 0 bases, J lost 0 bases, and 11 bases lay in between. The CDR3 DNA reads as TGTGCCAGCAGTTTAGCGGGGGGCCTGTACCAAGAGACCCAGTACTTC. Its protein product is CASSLAGGLYQETQYF.

Many counts were recorded for this clonotype. The chain couples TRBV5-1 to TRBJ2-7; D may correspond to TRBD1 or TRBD2 (6 bases each). The V gene's germline CDR1 is SGHRS and CDR2 YFSETQ. Trimming took off 3 bases at V and 0 bases at J, with 13 bases between the two ends. The CDR3 consists of 15 residues. CDR3 in DNA: TGCGCCAGCAGCTGGACGGGGGCCAGCTCCTACGAGCAGTACTTC. Amino acid sequence: CASSWTGASSYEQYF.

This clonotype appeared many times. The chain couples TRBV11-2 to TRBJ2-2, with D maybe TRBD1 (5 bases). V was trimmed by 0 bases and J by 4 bases, leaving 9 bases between them. The germline CDR1 and CDR2 sequences are SGHAT and FQNNGV. The CDR3 runs to 15 residues. The CDR3 DNA sequence: TGTGCCAGCAGCTTAGAATACAGGTTCACCGGGGAGCTGTTTTTT. Protein product: CASSLEYRFTGELFF.

In DNA, the CDR3 is TGCAGCGTTGAACCGGGACAGGGGGACTACGAGCAGTACTTC. This gives the protein CSVEPGQGDYEQYF. The chain has TRBV29-1 and TRBJ2-7; 11 bases are shared with TRBD1. CDR1 and CDR2 from the germline V gene are SQVTM and ANQGSEA. The CDR3 contains 14 residues. Trimming cost V 2 bases and J 3 bases; bases outside gene matches: 3.

This clonotype has at least ten counts. The chain joins TRBV30 to TRBJ2-3; D is possibly TRBD1 (5 bases). The CDR3 has 12 amino acids. CDR1 and CDR2 from the germline V gene are GTSNPN and SVGIG (reference sequence). The V end was cut by 1 base, the J end by 10 bases, with 12 bases between. CDR3 amino acids: CAWSGGREAQYF. The CDR3 DNA sequence: TGTGCCTGGAGTGGGGGCAGGGAAGCGCAGTATTTT.

There are many counts of this clonotype. The J gene is TRBJ2-3, the V gene TRBV11-2; tentatively, D is TRBD2 (5 bases). V dropped 1 base and J dropped 1 base, with 9 bases sitting between them. The CDR3 has 15 residues. Germline V gene sequence: CDR1 SGHAT, CDR2 FQNNGV. The CDR3 reads CASSLGTGGTDTQYF. Written as DNA, the CDR3 is TGTGCCAGCAGCTTAGGAACCGGGGGCACAGATACGCAGTATTTT.

By share of the sample, this clonotype is medium-sized. The rearrangement joins TRBV12-3 or TRBV12-4 to TRBJ1-1; no clear D. CDR3 length: 13 amino acids. V was shortened by 1 base and J by 2 bases, with 5 bases between the two germline ends. CDR3 residues: CASSLGQNTEAFF. The CDR3 nucleotides read TGTGCCAGCAGTTTAGGTCAAAACACTGAAGCTTTCTTT.

In its sample, this clonotype was seen a few times. This chain joins TRBV20-1 and TRBJ1-6; D is perhaps TRBD1 (5 bases). Trimming took off 4 bases at V and 5 bases at J, with 9 bases between the two ends. The CDR3 is 13 residues long. CDR1 is DFQATT, CDR2 SNEGSKA, per germline (reference sequence). CDR3 in DNA: TGCAGTGCTACGACAGATAATAATTCACCCCTCCACTTT. Its protein product is CSATTDNNSPLHF.

The table lists this clonotype with many counts. V and J are TRBV30 and TRBJ1-6; TRBD1 might be the D (5 bases). Per germline, CDR1 GTSNPN and CDR2 SVGIG (reference sequence). V dropped 2 bases and J dropped 0 bases, with 17 bases sitting between them. The CDR3 spans 18 residues. The CDR3 DNA reads as TGTGCCTGGAGTAGTAAGGGACGTCCTAGCTCCTATAATTCACCCCTCCACTTT. Translating gives CAWSSKGRPSSYNSPLHF.

This clonotype was seen repeatedly, ten times or more. The V and J genes are TRBV12-3 or TRBV12-4 and TRBJ1-2, with D uncertain. V lost 3 bases and J lost 0, with 8 bases in between. The CDR3 runs to 14 residues. CDR3 nucleotides: TGTGCCAGCAGTTTCAGCCAGGCTAACTATGGCTACACCTTC. Translating it yields CASSFSQANYGYTF.

This clonotype was counted ten times or more. V usage is TRBV3-1 and J usage is TRBJ2-3, with 9 bases identical to TRBD1. The CDR3 totals 15 residues. V gave up 4 bases and J gave up 4 bases; unmatched junction bases: 6. Germline V gene sequence: CDR1 LGHDT, CDR2 YNNKEL (reference sequence). In nucleotides, the CDR3 is TGTGCCAGCAGCCCCGGGGACAGGGCGGCAGATACGCAGTATTTT. Translated, it gives CASSPGDRAADTQYF.

This clonotype occurred many times. The chain links TRBV28 to TRBJ1-1; no clear D. Germline values: CDR1 MDHEN, CDR2 SYDVKM. Trimming took 6 bases from V and 1 from J, leaving 9 bases between them. The CDR3 totals 13 residues. CDR3 sequence (DNA): TGTGCCAGCAGGGTCGGAGGGAACACTGAAGCTTTCTTT. The encoded protein is CASRVGGNTEAFF.

The sample holds many counts of this clonotype. The J gene is TRBJ1-5, the V gene TRBV12-3 or TRBV12-4, with 8 bases identical to TRBD1. Losses at the gene ends were 6 bases for V and 0 bases for J; bases not matched to a gene: 4. The CDR3 spans 15 residues. CDR3 nucleotides: TGTGCCAGCAGCTGGACAGGGAATAGCAATCAGCCCCAGCATTTT. Translated: CASSWTGNSNQPQHF.